The entry below gives a single TCR beta chain sequence along with its context. The data were obtained in a study of cytomegalovirus exposure and HLA in healthy donors. Study context: Unique TCR beta sequences numbering some 110 million came from 150 million to 200 million T cells in an earlier analysis.

The V gene end was trimmed by 4 bases and the J gene end by 4 bases; junction bases not matched to a gene: 8. The CDR3 totals 14 residues. Germline V lookup: CDR1 SGHNT, CDR2 YYREEE (reference sequence). Amplification used 60 Vbeta primers and 13 Jbeta primers. The protocol was immunoSEQ multiplex PCR, while the TCRdb copy is restricted to in-frame clones and leaves out a portion. Among about 140,000 clones, approximately 80% were seen once, and the ten largest hold approximately 1.5%. The rearrangement joins TRBV5-4 to TRBJ2-7, with TRBD2 matching over 7 bases. What was sequenced was PBMCs. The origin of this receptor is a man in his thirties or forties in good health and CMV-seropositive. CDR3 residues: CASSVGGDSYEQYF. The CDR3 region has the DNA TGTGCCAGCAGCGTGGGGGGGGACTCATACGAGCAGTACTTC.